Listed below are T cell receptor beta chains from one sample, sequenced in a study of identical twins. In TCRdb, the 5' RACE reads were re-called with MiXCR into one record per CDR3 protein. The data show some 730,000 distinct CDR3 sequences, 15% to 20% seen once. These data were also filed under a second study, of T cells expressing NK-cell markers.

The specimen was PBMCs. Receptor source: a woman between 18 and 29 years old in good health. The CDR3 runs from the conserved cysteine through the conserved F or W. D genes are given only for firm matches. For some rows the clone size is stated as once, few or many, or as a class when expanded; others skip it.

cdr3_nt cdr3_aa v_call cdr3_length d_call j_call clone_size
TGTGCCTGGAGTTTGGGGACTAGATTATATGAGCAGTTCTTC CAWSLGTRLYEQFF TRBV30 14 TRBD2 TRBJ2-1 few
TGTGCCAGCAGCCTCACAGGGGAGCGGGGGATTGAAGCTTTCTTT CASSLTGERGIEAFF TRBV7-9 15 TRBD1 TRBJ1-1 few
TGCAGTGCTAGAGATCCTCGTGGGTCTTACACTGAAGCTTTCTTT CSARDPRGSYTEAFF TRBV20-1 15 - TRBJ1-1 few
TGTGCCAGCAGCATCACACTAGCGGGAGGTTCCTACGAGCAGTACTTC CASSITLAGGSYEQYF TRBV7-9 16 TRBD2 TRBJ2-7 few
TGTGCCAGCAGCTTACCCGGAGGGAACACTGAAGCTTTCTTT CASSLPGGNTEAFF TRBV7-9 14 - TRBJ1-1 many
TGTGCCAGCAGAGGCCGGGGGGGGGTCCAAGAGACCCAGTACTTC CASRGRGGVQETQYF TRBV3-1 15 TRBD2 TRBJ2-5 -
TGTGCCAGCAGTTTTATATCCCCCACAGATACGCAGTATTTT CASSFISPTDTQYF TRBV12-3/TRBV12-4 14 - TRBJ2-3 many
TGTGCCAGCAATCGTGGGACAGGGAGGTCGGACGAGCAGTACTTC CASNRGTGRSDEQYF TRBV12-3/TRBV12-4 15 TRBD1 TRBJ2-7 -
TGTGCCAGCAGCGTAGGCGGGGGAATCGACTCACCCCTCCACTTT CASSVGGGIDSPLHF TRBV9 15 - TRBJ1-6 few
TGTGCCAGCAGAGGACAGGGGAACACCGGGGAGCTGTTTTTT CASRGQGNTGELFF TRBV12-3/TRBV12-4 14 TRBD1 TRBJ2-2 many
TGCAGTGCTAGAGGGCTAGCGGGGCTCTACAATGAGCAGTTCTTC CSARGLAGLYNEQFF TRBV20-1 15 TRBD2 TRBJ2-1 -
TGTGCCAGCAGCGGTCGGCCTCCCGTCGGGGAGCTGTTTTTT CASSGRPPVGELFF TRBV11-2 14 - TRBJ2-2 -
TGTGCCAGCAGTTTCCGGGACAGGGGACCCATTGAAGCTTTCTTT CASSFRDRGPIEAFF TRBV2 15 TRBD1 TRBJ1-1 many
TGTGCCAGCAGCTTAGAGGGGGTCGGTAGCGGGGGGACCGTCTCCTACGAGCAGTACTTC CASSLEGVGSGGTVSYEQYF TRBV7-4 20 TRBD2 TRBJ2-7 -
TGCAGTGCTTATGACTTGCAGCTAGCTGACTACGAGCAGTACTTC CSAYDLQLADYEQYF TRBV20-1 15 - TRBJ2-7 -
TGTGCCAGCAGCGTAGAATCACAGGGCCGTTTCGAGCAGTACTTC CASSVESQGRFEQYF TRBV9 15 - TRBJ2-7 few
TGTGCCAGCAGTTTGGTGGGGGAAGGGGTCGAGCAGTACTTC CASSLVGEGVEQYF TRBV12-3/TRBV12-4 14 - TRBJ2-7 few
TGCGCCAGCAGCTTGTCCAGGGCAGGGCAAGAGACCCAGTACTTC CASSLSRAGQETQYF TRBV5-1 15 - TRBJ2-5 few
TGCGCCAGCAGCTTCCCACGAAAAACTAACAATGAGCAGTTCTTC CASSFPRKTNNEQFF TRBV5-1 15 - TRBJ2-1 -
TGCAGTGCTAGAGATGAGGGGGCCTACAATGAGCAGTTCTTC CSARDEGAYNEQFF TRBV20-1 14 - TRBJ2-1 few
TGTGCCAGCAGCGCGCGACAGGGGAGCTACAATGAGCAGTTCTTC CASSARQGSYNEQFF TRBV11-3 15 TRBD1 TRBJ2-1 -
TGCGCCAGCAGCTTGGAGGGCAGGGTCAATCAGCCCCAGCATTTT CASSLEGRVNQPQHF TRBV5-1 15 - TRBJ1-5 few
TGTGCCAGCAGCCCGCGCGGCGAGGGCGATGAGCAGTTCTTC CASSPRGEGDEQFF TRBV9 14 - TRBJ2-1 few
TGTGCCAGCAGCGTAGGAATTGATCATGAGCAGTTCTTC CASSVGIDHEQFF TRBV9 13 - TRBJ2-1 once
TGTGCCAGCAGCTCCTTAGAGGGACTCCTTAACTCTGGGGCCAACGTCCTGACTTTC CASSSLEGLLNSGANVLTF TRBV11-1 19 - TRBJ2-6 -
TGTGCCAGTAGAAAAAGTGGGCGGCAGGGGGCTTGGCAGCCCCAGCATTTT CASRKSGRQGAWQPQHF TRBV19 17 TRBD1 TRBJ1-5 once
TGTGCCAGCAGCCCCCGTCGCGTACTAGCGATGAACACCGGGGAGCTGTTTTTT CASSPRRVLAMNTGELFF TRBV11-2 18 TRBD2 TRBJ2-2 -
TGCAGTGCTAGCGGGGGGGTTTCGGGGCAGTTCTTC CSASGGVSGQFF TRBV20-1 12 TRBD2 TRBJ2-1 -
TGTGCCAGCAGACTGGGGGACCTACAACACTACGAGCAGTACTTC CASRLGDLQHYEQYF TRBV12-3/TRBV12-4 15 - TRBJ2-7 many
TGTGCCAGCAGTTTAGGGAGCAGCTTCATGAACACTGAAGCTTTCTTT CASSLGSSFMNTEAFF TRBV12-3/TRBV12-4 16 - TRBJ1-1 -
TGTGCCAGCAGTTTGGGGGAGGGTGGAGCAGATACGCAGTATTTT CASSLGEGGADTQYF TRBV12-3/TRBV12-4 15 TRBD2 TRBJ2-3 many
TGTGCCAGCAGCGTTAGGACAGGGGGCTACGAGCAGTACTTC CASSVRTGGYEQYF TRBV9 14 TRBD1 TRBJ2-7 many
TGCGCCAGCAGCCAAGATGCTCTCTTCACGGATACGCAGTATTTT CASSQDALFTDTQYF TRBV4-3 15 - TRBJ2-3 -
TGCGCCAGCAGCCAAGGTCTACAAGAGACCCAGTACTTC CASSQGLQETQYF TRBV4-3 13 - TRBJ2-5 many
TGTGCCAGCAGTCCTAACCTCTATAATTCACCCCTCCACTTT CASSPNLYNSPLHF TRBV12-3/TRBV12-4 14 - TRBJ1-6 few
TGTGCCACCAGCAGATGGGGAGATGGAGAGACCCAGTACTTC CATSRWGDGETQYF TRBV15 14 - TRBJ2-5 -
TGCGCCAGCAGCGAATCTCAGGGCCTGACTGAAGCTTTCTTT CASSESQGLTEAFF TRBV5-1 14 - TRBJ1-1 few